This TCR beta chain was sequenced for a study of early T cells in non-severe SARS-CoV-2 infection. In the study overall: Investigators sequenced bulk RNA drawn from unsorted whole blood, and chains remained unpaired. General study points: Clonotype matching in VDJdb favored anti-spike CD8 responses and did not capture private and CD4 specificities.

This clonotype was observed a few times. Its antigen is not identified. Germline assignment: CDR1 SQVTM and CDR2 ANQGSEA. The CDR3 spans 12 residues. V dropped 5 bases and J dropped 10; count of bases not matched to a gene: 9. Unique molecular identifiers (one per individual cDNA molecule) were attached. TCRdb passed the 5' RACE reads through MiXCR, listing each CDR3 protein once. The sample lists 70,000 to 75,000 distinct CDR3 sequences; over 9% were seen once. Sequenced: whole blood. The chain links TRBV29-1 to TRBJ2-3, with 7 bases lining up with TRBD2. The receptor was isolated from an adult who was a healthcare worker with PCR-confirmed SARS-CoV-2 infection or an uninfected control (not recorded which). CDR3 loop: CSVLSGREAQYF. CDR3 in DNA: TGCAGCGTTTTAAGCGGACGGGAGGCGCAGTATTTT.